These 10 T cell receptor beta chains were sequenced from one sample in a study of T cells in Graves' hyperthyroidism and ophthalmopathy. The source material, RNA transcripts, was used to amplify TCR beta CDR3 regions. The HTBI set primed first-round TCR CDR3 RT-PCR. MiXCR, applied by TCRdb to the multiplex PCR reads, yields one record per CDR3 protein. The table has about 640,000 distinct CDR3 sequences, less than 25% seen once; the top ten hold around a third. Input material: blood. The receptor source for this set is a young man with Graves' ophthalmopathy.

This clonotype was seen repeatedly, ten times or more. V and J are TRBV30 and TRBJ2-3; 9 bases agree with TRBD2. V shed 4 bases and J 4 bases; nucleotides not matched to a gene: 6. The CDR3 is 14 residues long. Germline V lookup: CDR1 GTSNPN, CDR2 SVGIG (reference sequence). The CDR3 sequence: CAWTKGLAADTQYF. The DNA of the CDR3 is TGTGCCTGGACCAAGGGACTAGCCGCAGATACGCAGTATTTT.

This clonotype has a single count. V is TRBV7-8 and J is TRBJ2-5, with D possibly TRBD1 on 7 matching bases. Deletions cut 5 bases from V and 5 bases from J, with 21 bases between. The CDR3 length is 16 residues. The germline V gene encodes CDR1 SGHVS and CDR2 FQNEAQ. CDR3 protein: CASSQRPAGGQETQYF. The CDR3 coding sequence is TGTGCCAGCAGCCAGAGACCAGCAGGGGGGCAGGAGACCCAGTACTTC. The whole variable domain, remainder taken from reference TRBV7-8 and TRBJ2-5, is GAGVSQSPRYKVAKRGQDVALRCDPISGHVSLFWYQQALGQGPEFLTYFQNEAQLDKSGLPSDRFFAERPEGSVSTLKIQRTQQEDSAVYLCASSQRPAGGQETQYFGPGTRLLVL.

As concerns this clonotype: A much larger clone differs from this one at a single base, so this may be a read error. The V and J genes are TRBV11-2 and TRBJ2-1, with TRBD2 matching over 11 bases. Germline CDR1 is SGHAT and CDR2 is FQNNGV. The CDR3 extends over 17 amino acids. DNA for the CDR3: TGTGTCAGCAGCTCAAGACTAGCGGGAACGTCCTACAATGAGCAGTTCTTC. Amino acids: CVSSSRLAGTSYNEQFF.

This chain uses TRBV2 with TRBJ2-3; no firm D call. CDR1 and CDR2 (germline): SNHLY, FYNNEI. The CDR3 is 13 amino acids. V was shortened by 4 bases and J by 4 bases, with 9 bases between the two germline ends. The CDR3 loop reads CASSVYGADTQYF. DNA of the CDR3: TGTGCCAGCAGTGTCTACGGCGCAGATACGCAGTATTTT.

About this clonotype itself: One junction end does not reproduce the germline sequence, and a read error may be involved. This chain uses TRBV6-2 or TRBV6-3 with TRBJ1-5; D remains unclear. This CDR3 has 15 residues. Germline V gene lookup returns CDR1 MNHEY and CDR2 SVGEGT. CDR3 region: CASSYSTQLNQSQHF. In DNA form, the CDR3 reads TGTGCCAGCAGTTACTCGACACAGCTAAATCAGTCCCAGCATTTT.

This clonotype was detected many times. The J gene is TRBJ1-1, the V gene TRBV5-1; D uncertain. The CDR3 spans 14 residues. The V and J ends lost 4 bases and 8 bases respectively, with 18 bases between them. The V gene's germline CDR1 is SGHRS and CDR2 YFSETQ. The DNA for the CDR3 is TGCGCCAGCAGCCCGGCCGCGGTCCGAGTGGAAGCTTTCTTT. It specifies CASSPAAVRVEAFF.

This clonotype has just a few counts. The chain links TRBV6-2 or TRBV6-3 to TRBJ1-5; a possible D gene is TRBD1 (5 bases). V was pared by 8 bases and J by 3 bases, with 14 bases between. Germline V gives CDR1 MNHEY, CDR2 SVGEGT. This CDR3 has 14 residues. CDR3 coding DNA: TGTGCCAGCTGCCCGAGGACAAACAATCAGCCCCAGCATTTT. Its protein is CASCPRTNNQPQHF.

This clonotype was counted between two and nine times. The chain links TRBV18 to TRBJ2-3, with 9 bases fitting TRBD1. Trimming took 4 bases from V and 2 from J; bases not matched to a gene: 4. The CDR3 is 15 amino acids. Germline V gene lookup returns CDR1 KGHSH and CDR2 LQKENI. The CDR3 DNA follows: TGTGCCAGCTCACTACAGGGGGCTAACACAGATACGCAGTATTTT. This codes for CASSLQGANTDTQYF.

This clonotype was recorded at least ten times. V usage is TRBV2 and J usage is TRBJ2-5; the D gene is possibly TRBD1 (6 bases). This CDR3 has 13 residues. Per germline, CDR1 SNHLY and CDR2 FYNNEI. V was pared by 7 bases and J by 5 bases, with 14 bases between. The CDR3 is CASNREGVETQYF. The CDR3 DNA follows: TGTGCCAGCAACAGGGAAGGGGTTGAGACCCAGTACTTC.

This clonotype was counted between two and nine times. The V and J genes are TRBV7-9 and TRBJ2-1; TRBD2 matches at 8 bases. With V trimmed by 5 bases and J by 8 bases, 17 bases remained unmatched. The germline V gene encodes CDR1 SEHNR and CDR2 FQNEAQ (reference sequence). CDR3 length: 17 residues. The CDR3: CASSQKEGTRSSYEQFF. For the CDR3, the DNA is TGTGCCAGCAGCCAGAAGGAAGGGACTAGATCTTCGTATGAGCAGTTCTTC.